The clone carrying this T cell receptor beta chain was counted between two and nine times. This record comes from a study of blood T cell repertoires in COVID-19. Clones were read by immunoSEQ multiplex PCR, and TCRdb kept only the in-frame ones, dropping some. This table has approximately 73,000 clones, 86% appearing once. The CDR3 consists of 16 residues. Germline V gene lookup returns CDR1 SGHTS and CDR2 YDEGEE. The V gene lost 1 base and the J gene lost 3 bases, with 14 bases spanning the gap. Sequenced material: peripheral blood. V is TRBV5-8 and J is TRBJ1-5; D gene ambiguous. This TCR derives from a woman aged 55-75 years with acute or convalescent COVID-19. The CDR3 loop reads CASSLRGGLHNQPQHF. The CDR3 region has the DNA TGTGCCAGCAGCTTGAGAGGTGGATTACACAATCAGCCCCAGCATTTT.